The 20 T cell receptor beta chains below come from one sample, sequenced in a study of T cell changes during pregnancy in multiple sclerosis (dated 2019 in TCRdb). The method was the immunoSEQ multiplex PCR assay. TCRdb obtained this table from immuneACCESS and retained in-frame rearrangements with V and J assigned. These tables miss some clones; where compared with another copy, unresolved V genes account for less than half of the shortfall, and the remainder is unexplained. The sample records about 100,000 clones, 94% of which are singletons. The top ten hold around 0.96% of the sample. The sample consisted of peripheral blood, taken before pregnancy. These receptors were collected from a female donor with multiple sclerosis, enrolled in a pregnancy study.

The V gene is TRBV5-6, the J gene TRBJ1-1; 9 nucleotides line up with TRBD1. Germline loops: CDR1 SGHDT, CDR2 YYEEEE. V shed 0 bases, J shed 6 bases, and the junction held 6 bases outside the gene matches. The CDR3 extends over 15 amino acids. The DNA for the CDR3 is TGTGCCAGCAGCTTGGAAGGGACAGGGAGAGCTGAAGCTTTCTTT. Its protein product is CASSLEGTGRAEAFF.

The chain has TRBV6-5 and TRBJ2-1, with 9 bases lining up with TRBD1. The CDR3 contains 15 residues. The germline V gene has CDR1 MNHEY and CDR2 SVGAGI. The V gene end was trimmed by 4 bases and the J gene end by 2 bases; junction bases not matched to a gene: 3. The CDR3 DNA sequence: TGTGCCAGCAGTTCGGACAGGGGAACCTACAATGAGCAGTTCTTC. It translates to CASSSDRGTYNEQFF.

The chain carries TRBV4-1 and TRBJ2-1; TRBD2 aligns across 7 bases. V lost 0 bases to trimming and J lost 1 base; unmatched junction nucleotides: 3. Germline V CDR1 and CDR2: MGHRA, YSYEKL. This CDR3 has 16 residues. CDR3 amino acids: CASSQDSSGSYNEQFF. The CDR3 DNA is TGCGCCAGCAGCCAAGATAGTAGCGGGTCCTACAATGAGCAGTTCTTC.

The chain combines TRBV28 with TRBJ1-2; no clear D. CDR1 and CDR2 from the germline V gene are MDHEN and SYDVKM. The V end lost 8 bases, the J end lost 5 bases, and 15 bases lay between the germline ends. CDR3 length equals 13 residues. This chain's CDR3 is CASGPGYGYGYTF. The CDR3 DNA is TGTGCCAGCGGCCCCGGGTATGGGTATGGCTACACCTTC.

In its sample, this clone was seen once. The chain joins TRBV19 to TRBJ2-7, with a weak D call TRBD1 (5 bases). CDR3 length equals 14 residues. The V gene lost 1 base and the J gene lost 1 base, with 8 bases spanning the gap. CDR1 LNHDA and CDR2 SQIVND come from the germline V gene (reference sequence). DNA for the CDR3: TGTGCCAGTAGTATAGGAGCAGGGTCCTACGAGCAGTACTTC. Encoded protein: CASSIGAGSYEQYF.

This rearrangement joins TRBV12-5 to TRBJ2-7, with TRBD1 as a possible D gene (5 bases). V lost 4 bases and J 0 bases, leaving 13 bases between the germline ends. Germline V lookup: CDR1 LGHNT, CDR2 FRNRAP. CDR3 length equals 15 residues. Here the CDR3 DNA reads TGTGCTAGTGGTTCGGACATCCCGAGCTCCTACGAGCAGTACTTC. It codes for CASGSDIPSSYEQYF. Looking up the rest from reference TRBV12-5 and TRBJ2-7 gives the full variable domain: DARVTQTPRHKVTEMGQEVTMRCQPILGHNTVFWYRQTMMQGLELLAYFRNRAPLDDSGMPKDRFSAEMPDATLATLKIQPSEPRDSAVYFCASGSDIPSSYEQYFGPGTRLTVT.

The chain combines TRBV5-4 with TRBJ2-7; tentatively, D is TRBD2 (6 bases). V lost 4 bases and J lost 2, with 13 bases in between. Germline CDR1 and CDR2: SGHNT and YYREEE (reference sequence). The length of the CDR3 is 14 residues. In DNA, the CDR3 is TGTGCCAGCAGCGGGGGGACTTCCCCCTACGAGCAGTACTTC. This gives the protein CASSGGTSPYEQYF.

V usage is TRBV28 and J usage is TRBJ2-7, with a weak D call TRBD1 (6 bases). The CDR3 is 14 residues long. V was shortened by 9 bases and J by 0 bases, with 15 bases between the two germline ends. Per the germline V gene, CDR1 is MDHEN and CDR2 is SYDVKM. In DNA form, the CDR3 reads TGTGCCAGTGGGGGCCTCAGGAGCTCCTACGAGCAGTACTTC. It yields the protein CASGGLRSSYEQYF.

This clone is a singleton in its sample. The rearrangement uses TRBV4-1 and TRBJ2-1; 7 nucleotides agree with TRBD2. Germline-derived CDR1 and CDR2 are MGHRA and YSYEKL. V lost 6 bases to trimming and J lost 6 bases; unmatched junction nucleotides: 8. The CDR3 extends over 14 amino acids. CDR3 coding DNA: TGCGCCAGCAGGCTCATAGCGGGCGTCAATGAGCAGTTCTTC. Its translation is CASRLIAGVNEQFF.

The chain carries TRBV7-6 and TRBJ1-1; D remains ambiguous. With 5 bases removed from V and 0 bases from J, the gap between germline ends came to 22 bases. The CDR3 consists of 18 residues. Germline loops: CDR1 SGHVS, CDR2 FNYEAQ. This CDR3 reads CASSQTPVGRIMNTEAFF. Written as DNA, the CDR3 is TGTGCCAGCAGCCAAACCCCAGTGGGCAGAATAATGAACACTGAAGCTTTCTTT.

J is TRBJ1-3 and V is TRBV6-4; tentative D call: TRBD1 (6 bases). Trimming took off 5 bases at V and 2 bases at J, with 13 bases between the two ends. Germline CDR1 is MRHNA and CDR2 is SNTAGT. The CDR3 has 15 amino acids. DNA of the CDR3: TGTGCCAGCAGTCCCGGTGAGGGGGCTGGAAACACCATATATTTT. It encodes CASSPGEGAGNTIYF.

In its sample, this clone was seen a few times. The rearrangement uses TRBV5-1 and TRBJ2-1; 8 nucleotides align to TRBD2. Germline CDR1 SGHRS, CDR2 YFSETQ. There are 16 residues in the CDR3. V dropped 2 bases and J dropped 6; count of bases not matched to a gene: 10. The CDR3 reads CASSLRPREVANEQFF. In nucleotides, the CDR3 is TGCGCCAGCAGCTTAAGGCCGCGGGAGGTCGCCAATGAGCAGTTCTTC.

The rearrangement uses TRBV19 and TRBJ1-5, with 8 positions matching TRBD1. J gave up 5 bases and V 3 bases, and 18 bases lay outside the gene matches. From germline, CDR1 is LNHDA and CDR2 SQIVND (reference sequence). This CDR3 is built from 19 residues. The CDR3 sequence: CASSIFGRGPEIGHQPQHF. The CDR3 nucleotides read TGTGCCAGTAGTATTTTTGGCAGGGGGCCCGAGATAGGGCATCAGCCCCAGCATTTT.

This chain links TRBV6-6 with TRBJ1-4, with 10 bases lining up with TRBD1. Per the germline V gene, CDR1 is MNHNY and CDR2 is SVGAGI (reference sequence). Trimming at V came to 7 bases and at J to 5 bases, leaving 7 bases not matched to a gene. The CDR3 has 15 amino acids. The CDR3: CASTDRDRGNEKLFF. The CDR3 region has the DNA TGTGCCAGCACAGACCGGGACAGGGGCAATGAAAAACTGTTTTTT.

The chain joins TRBV11-2 to TRBJ2-5; tentatively, D is TRBD1 (5 bases). V was cut by 1 base and J by 1 base, with 16 bases left in between. Germline values: CDR1 SGHAT, CDR2 FQNNGV. The CDR3 runs 17 residues. CDR3 amino acids: CASSLGSGIWGQETQYF. CDR3 DNA: TGTGCCAGCAGCTTAGGATCAGGGATATGGGGCCAAGAGACCCAGTACTTC.

The chain combines TRBV5-6 with TRBJ1-1, with D uncertain. Germline CDR1 SGHDT, CDR2 YYEEEE. This CDR3 is 15 amino acids long. The V gene lost 4 bases and the J gene lost 5 bases, with 18 bases spanning the gap. The CDR3 loop reads CASSAGRVALTEAFF. The CDR3 DNA is TGTGCCAGCAGCGCCGGTCGGGTGGCGTTGACTGAAGCTTTCTTT.

The chain carries TRBV28 and TRBJ2-1; 8 bases match TRBD2. The CDR3 runs 16 residues. Trimming took 10 bases from V and 4 from J; bases not matched to a gene: 15. Per germline, CDR1 MDHEN and CDR2 SYDVKM. The CDR3 bases are TGTGCCATCTCCTTAGAACCGGGACTAGGGTACAATGAGCAGTTCTTC. It codes for CAISLEPGLGYNEQFF.

Only one count was recorded for this clone. V usage is TRBV4-3 and J usage is TRBJ2-2; D is ambiguous. The CDR3 extends over 12 amino acids. The V gene lost 3 bases and the J gene lost 8 bases, with 7 bases spanning the gap. The germline CDR1 and CDR2 sequences are LGHNA and YSLEER. This CDR3 reads CASSQSPGELFF. The CDR3 DNA reads TGCGCCAGCAGCCAGAGTCCGGGGGAGCTGTTTTTT.

The genes are TRBV9 and TRBJ2-7, with 10 bases lining up with TRBD1. The V gene's germline CDR1 is SGDLS and CDR2 YYNGEE. This CDR3 is built from 14 residues. V lost 3 bases, J lost 2 bases, and 2 bases stayed unmatched. Written as DNA, the CDR3 is TGTGCCAGCAGCGGACAGGGGGCCACCTACGAGCAGTACTTC. Amino acids: CASSGQGATYEQYF.

The chain couples TRBV7-9 to TRBJ1-2; 7 nucleotides line up with TRBD1. CDR1 is SEHNR and CDR2 is FQNEAQ in the germline V gene (reference sequence). This CDR3 contains 15 residues. The trim removed 3 bases at V and 7 bases at J, leaving 11 bases unmatched. Here the CDR3 reads CASSLKGSGTVGYTF. The CDR3 DNA reads as TGTGCCAGCAGCTTGAAAGGATCCGGGACAGTTGGCTACACCTTC.